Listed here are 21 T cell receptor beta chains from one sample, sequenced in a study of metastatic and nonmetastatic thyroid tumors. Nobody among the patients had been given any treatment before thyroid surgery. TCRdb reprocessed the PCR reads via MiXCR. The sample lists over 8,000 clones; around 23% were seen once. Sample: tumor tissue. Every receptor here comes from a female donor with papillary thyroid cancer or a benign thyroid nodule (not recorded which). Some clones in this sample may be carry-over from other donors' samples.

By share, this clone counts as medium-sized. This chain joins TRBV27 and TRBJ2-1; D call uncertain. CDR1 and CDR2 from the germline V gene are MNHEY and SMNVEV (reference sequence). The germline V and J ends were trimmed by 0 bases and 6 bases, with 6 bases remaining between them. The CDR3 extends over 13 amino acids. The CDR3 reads CASSLSTINEQFF. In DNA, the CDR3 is TGTGCCAGCAGTTTATCGACAATCAATGAGCAGTTCTTC.

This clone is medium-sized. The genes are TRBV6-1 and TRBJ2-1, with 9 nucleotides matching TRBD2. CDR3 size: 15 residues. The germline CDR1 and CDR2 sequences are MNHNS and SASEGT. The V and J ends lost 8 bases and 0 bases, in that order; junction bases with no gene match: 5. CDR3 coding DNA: TGTGCCAGCTTTCTAGCGGGGAGCTCCTACAATGAGCAGTTCTTC. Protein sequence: CASFLAGSSYNEQFF.

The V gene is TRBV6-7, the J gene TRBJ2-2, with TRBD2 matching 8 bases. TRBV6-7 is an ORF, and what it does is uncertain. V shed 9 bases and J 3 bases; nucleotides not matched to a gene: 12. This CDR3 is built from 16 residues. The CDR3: CASTHRGGPYTGELFF. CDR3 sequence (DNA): TGTGCCAGTACACACCGGGGGGGGCCGTACACCGGGGAGCTGTTTTTT.

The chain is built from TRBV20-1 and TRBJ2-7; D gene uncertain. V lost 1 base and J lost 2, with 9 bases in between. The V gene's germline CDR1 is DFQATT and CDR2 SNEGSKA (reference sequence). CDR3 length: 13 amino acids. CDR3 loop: CSARVAGTYEQYF. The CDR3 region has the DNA TGCAGTGCTAGAGTTGCAGGCACCTACGAGCAGTACTTC.

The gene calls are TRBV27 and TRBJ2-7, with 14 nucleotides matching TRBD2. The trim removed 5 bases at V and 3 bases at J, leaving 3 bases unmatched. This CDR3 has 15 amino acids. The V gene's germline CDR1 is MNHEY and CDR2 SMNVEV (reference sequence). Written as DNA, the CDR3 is TGTGCCAGCAGTCCGGGACTAGCGGGGGACTACGAGCAGTACTTC. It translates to CASSPGLAGDYEQYF.

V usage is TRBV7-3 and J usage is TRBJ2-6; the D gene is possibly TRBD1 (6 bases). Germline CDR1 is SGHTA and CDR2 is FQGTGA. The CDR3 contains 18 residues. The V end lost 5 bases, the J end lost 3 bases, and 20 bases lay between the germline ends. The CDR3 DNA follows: TGTGCCAGCAGCCTCTCGGTACAGGGTTTTGATGGGGCCAACGTCCTGACTTTC. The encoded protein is CASSLSVQGFDGANVLTF.

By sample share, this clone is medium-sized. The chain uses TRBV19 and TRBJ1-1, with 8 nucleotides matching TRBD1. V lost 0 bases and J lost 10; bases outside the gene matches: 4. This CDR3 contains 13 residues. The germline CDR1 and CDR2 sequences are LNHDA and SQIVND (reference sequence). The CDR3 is CASSIDRDRGAFF. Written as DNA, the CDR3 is TGTGCCAGTAGTATAGACCGAGACAGGGGAGCTTTCTTT.

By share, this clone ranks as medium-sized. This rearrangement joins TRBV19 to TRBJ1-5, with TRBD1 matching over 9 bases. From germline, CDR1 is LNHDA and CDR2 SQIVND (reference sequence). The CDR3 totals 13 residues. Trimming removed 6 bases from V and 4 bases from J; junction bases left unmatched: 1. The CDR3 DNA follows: TGTGCCAGTAGCGGGACAGGGAATCAGCCCCAGCATTTT. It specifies CASSGTGNQPQHF.

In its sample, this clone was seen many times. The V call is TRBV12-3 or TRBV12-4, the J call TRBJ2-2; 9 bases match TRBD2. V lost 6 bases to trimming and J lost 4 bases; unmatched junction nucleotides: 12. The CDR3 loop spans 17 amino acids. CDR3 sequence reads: CASSPVGTSIFTGELFF. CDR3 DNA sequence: TGTGCCAGCAGCCCCGTAGGGACTAGCATATTCACCGGGGAGCTGTTTTTT.

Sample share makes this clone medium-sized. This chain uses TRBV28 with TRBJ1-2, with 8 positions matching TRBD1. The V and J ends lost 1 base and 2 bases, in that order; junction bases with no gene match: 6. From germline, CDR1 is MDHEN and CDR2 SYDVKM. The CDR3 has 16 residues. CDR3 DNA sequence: TGTGCCAGCAGTTTATTTGGTCGGACAGGGAACTATGGCTACACCTTC. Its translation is CASSLFGRTGNYGYTF.

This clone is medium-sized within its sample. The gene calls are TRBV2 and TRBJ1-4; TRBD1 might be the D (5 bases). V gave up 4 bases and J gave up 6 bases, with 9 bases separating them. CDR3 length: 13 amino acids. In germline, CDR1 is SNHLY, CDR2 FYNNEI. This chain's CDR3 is CASSVRGDEKLFF. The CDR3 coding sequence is TGTGCCAGCAGTGTGAGAGGGGATGAAAAACTGTTTTTT.

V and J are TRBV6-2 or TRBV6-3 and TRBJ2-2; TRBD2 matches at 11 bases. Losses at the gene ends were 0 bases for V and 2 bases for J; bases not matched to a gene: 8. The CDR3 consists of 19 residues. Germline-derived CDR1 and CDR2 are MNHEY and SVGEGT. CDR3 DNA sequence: TGTGCCAGCAGTTACTCAGGTCTAGCGGGAGGAATCAACACCGGGGAGCTGTTTTTT. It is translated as CASSYSGLAGGINTGELFF.

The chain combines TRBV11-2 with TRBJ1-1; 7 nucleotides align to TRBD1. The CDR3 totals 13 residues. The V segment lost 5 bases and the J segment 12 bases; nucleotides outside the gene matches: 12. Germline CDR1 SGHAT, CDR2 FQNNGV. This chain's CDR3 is CASSPGTVVEPFF. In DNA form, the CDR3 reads TGTGCCAGCAGCCCGGGGACAGTTGTTGAGCCTTTCTTT.

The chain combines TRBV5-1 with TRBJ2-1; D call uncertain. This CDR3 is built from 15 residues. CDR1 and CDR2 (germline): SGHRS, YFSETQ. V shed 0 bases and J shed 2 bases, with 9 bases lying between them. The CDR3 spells CASSLGHSPYNEQFF. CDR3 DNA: TGCGCCAGCAGCTTGGGGCACAGCCCCTACAATGAGCAGTTCTTC.

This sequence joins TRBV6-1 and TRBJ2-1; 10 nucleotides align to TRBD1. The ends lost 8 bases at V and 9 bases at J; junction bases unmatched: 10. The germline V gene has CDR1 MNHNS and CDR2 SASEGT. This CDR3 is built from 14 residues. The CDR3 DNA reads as TGTGCCAGCGACAGGGGGCGGGAGTGGGGTGAGCAGTTCTTC. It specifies CASDRGREWGEQFF.

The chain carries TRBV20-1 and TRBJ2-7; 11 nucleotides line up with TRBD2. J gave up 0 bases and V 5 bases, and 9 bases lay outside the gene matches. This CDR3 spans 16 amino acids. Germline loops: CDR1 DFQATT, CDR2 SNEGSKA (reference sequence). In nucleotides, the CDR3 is TGCAGTGCTCAGGGGACTAGCGGAGTGAGCTCCTACGAGCAGTACTTC. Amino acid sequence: CSAQGTSGVSSYEQYF.

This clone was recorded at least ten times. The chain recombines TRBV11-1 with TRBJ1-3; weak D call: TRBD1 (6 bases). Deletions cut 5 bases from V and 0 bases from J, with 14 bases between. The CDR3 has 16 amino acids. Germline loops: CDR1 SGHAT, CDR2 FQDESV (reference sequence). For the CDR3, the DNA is TGTGCCAGCAGCATTGGACAGACCATCTCTGGAAACACCATATATTTT. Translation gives CASSIGQTISGNTIYF.

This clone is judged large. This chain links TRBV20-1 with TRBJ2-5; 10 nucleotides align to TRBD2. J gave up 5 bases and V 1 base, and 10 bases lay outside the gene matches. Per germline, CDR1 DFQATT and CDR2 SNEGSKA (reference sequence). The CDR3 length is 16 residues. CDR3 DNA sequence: TGCAGTGCTAGAGGGGAATTAGCGGGAGGATGGGAGACCCAGTACTTC. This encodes CSARGELAGGWETQYF.

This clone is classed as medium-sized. The CDR3 sequence: CASRSEELSTFSGNTIYF. The DNA for the CDR3 is TGTGCCAGCAGATCAGAAGAACTCTCTACCTTCTCTGGAAACACCATATATTTT. The V gene is TRBV28, the J gene TRBJ1-3; no clear D. CDR3 length equals 18 residues. Germline assignment: CDR1 MDHEN and CDR2 SYDVKM. Trimming left V 6 bases short and J 0 bases short, with 21 bases between.

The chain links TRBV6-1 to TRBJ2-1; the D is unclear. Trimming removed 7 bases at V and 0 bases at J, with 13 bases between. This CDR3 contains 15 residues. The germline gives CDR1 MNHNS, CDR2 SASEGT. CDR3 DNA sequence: TGTGCCAGCACCTCCGACATTAGCTCCTACAATGAGCAGTTCTTC. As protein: CASTSDISSYNEQFF.

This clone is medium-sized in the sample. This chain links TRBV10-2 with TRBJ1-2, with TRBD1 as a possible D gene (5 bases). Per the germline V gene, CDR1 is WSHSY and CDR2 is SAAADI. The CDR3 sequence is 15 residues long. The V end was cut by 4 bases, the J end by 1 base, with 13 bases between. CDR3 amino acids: CASSAIKTDNYGYTF. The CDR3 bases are TGCGCCAGCAGTGCCATAAAGACAGATAACTATGGCTACACCTTC.